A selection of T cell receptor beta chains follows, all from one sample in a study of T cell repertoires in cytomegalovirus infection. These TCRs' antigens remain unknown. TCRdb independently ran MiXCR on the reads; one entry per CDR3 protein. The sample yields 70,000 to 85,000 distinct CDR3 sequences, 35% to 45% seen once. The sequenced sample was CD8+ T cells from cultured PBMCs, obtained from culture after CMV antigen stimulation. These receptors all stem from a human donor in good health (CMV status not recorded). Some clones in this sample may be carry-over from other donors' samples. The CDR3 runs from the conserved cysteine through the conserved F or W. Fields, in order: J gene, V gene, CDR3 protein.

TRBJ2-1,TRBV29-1,CSVELLAGGYNEQFF
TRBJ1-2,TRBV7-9,CATLGPVRTGEFHYGYTF
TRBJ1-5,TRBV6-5,CASAGKGNQPQHF
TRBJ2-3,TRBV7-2,CASSLEFLGGGATDTQYF
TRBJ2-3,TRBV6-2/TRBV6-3,CASSYSTSSDTQYF
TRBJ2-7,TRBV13,CASSSLDRGRNYEQYF
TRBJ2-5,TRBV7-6,CASSRLGETQYF
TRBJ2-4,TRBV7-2,CASSLDVAKNIQYF
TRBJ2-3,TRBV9,CASSLGSGADTQYF
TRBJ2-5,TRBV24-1,CATSQQLQETQYF
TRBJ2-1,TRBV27,CASSLSTGEDRVVNEQFF
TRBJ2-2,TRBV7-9,CASSSYGDELTGELFF
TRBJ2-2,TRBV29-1,CSVVSFYNSSGELFF
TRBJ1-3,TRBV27,CASSLGGPLSGNTIYF
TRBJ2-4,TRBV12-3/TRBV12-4,CASSLGQGQNIQYF
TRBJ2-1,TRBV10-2,CASINRVSENEQFF
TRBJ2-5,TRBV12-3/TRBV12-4,CASSLSTGFLETQYF
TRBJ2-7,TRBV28,CASSPGQGPYEQYF
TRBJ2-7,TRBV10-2,CASSEGPVFEQYF
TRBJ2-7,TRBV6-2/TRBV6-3,CASSYSPSAYEQYF
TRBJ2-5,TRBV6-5,CASSYSWASGVQETQYF
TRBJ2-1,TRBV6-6,CASSYVRWDTEYNEQFF
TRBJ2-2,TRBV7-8,CASSLAITLANTGELFF
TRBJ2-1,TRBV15,CATSSSSGGVYENEQFF
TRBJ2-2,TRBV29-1,CSAESGTANTGELFF
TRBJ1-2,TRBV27,CASSLRRRDYGYTF
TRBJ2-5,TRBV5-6,CASSFGAGDLRETQYF
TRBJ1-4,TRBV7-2,CASSWDSSSGEKLFF
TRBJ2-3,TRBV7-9,CASSSGTLDTQYF
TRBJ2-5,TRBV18,CASSPTPLSGRQETQYF
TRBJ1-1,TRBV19,CASSIAVNTEAFF
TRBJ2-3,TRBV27,CASSLGGRRTDTQYF
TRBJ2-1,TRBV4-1,CASSQDPGGRYNEQFF
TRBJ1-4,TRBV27,CASSFTENEKLFF
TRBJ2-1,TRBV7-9,CASSPLTLGEEQFF
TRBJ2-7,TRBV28,CASTQDGRNYEQYF
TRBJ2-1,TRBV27,CASSTFYNEQFF
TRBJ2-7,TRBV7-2,CASSYTAGGATYEQYF
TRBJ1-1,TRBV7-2,CASSLVGGLNTEAFF
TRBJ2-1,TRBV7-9,CASSSGQGENYNEQFF
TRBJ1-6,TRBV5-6,CASSLASGPGAYNSPLHF
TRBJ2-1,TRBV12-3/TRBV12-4,CASSPGNDRSSYNEQFF
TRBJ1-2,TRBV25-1,CASSEHRGVTADSNYGYTF
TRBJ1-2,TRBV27,CASSPTSTHFYGYTF
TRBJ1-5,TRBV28,CASSLRGGRSNQPQHF
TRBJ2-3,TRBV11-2,CASSLNPSVVGLRGGRGDTQYF
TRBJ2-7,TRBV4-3,CASSPSRQGSGEQYF
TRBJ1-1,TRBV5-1,CASRNRGAEAFF
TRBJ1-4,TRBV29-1,CSVSLANEKLFF
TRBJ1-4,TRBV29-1,CSVGGGFNEKLFF
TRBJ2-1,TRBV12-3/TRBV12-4,CASSQSSSYNEQFF
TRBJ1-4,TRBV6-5,CASSYSGTGIFPNEKLFF
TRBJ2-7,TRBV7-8,CASSLGWRQGEWHEQYF